Below are 17 T cell receptor beta chains sequenced from a single sample in a study of shared clonotypes between healthy human individuals. The assay was immunoSEQ multiplex PCR, and TCRdb's table has in-frame clones only and misses some. The table includes around 980,000 clones, around three quarters detected once. Sequenced: memory CD4+ T cells from PBMCs. This sample's subset: CD45RA-negative fraction. These TCRs come from a young man in good health. Some clones in this sample may be carry-over from other donors' samples.

This chain connects TRBV27 to TRBJ2-7, with TRBD2 as a possible D gene (6 bases). V was pared by 2 bases and J by 3 bases, with 14 bases between. This CDR3 comprises 15 residues. CDR1 is MNHEY, CDR2 SMNVEV, per germline (reference sequence). In DNA form, the CDR3 reads TGTGCCAGCAGTTTAAAGGGACGGGGGATCTACGAGCAGTACTTC. Translation gives CASSLKGRGIYEQYF.

This chain connects TRBV7-8 to TRBJ1-5, with D unresolved. CDR1 and CDR2 (germline): SGHVS, FQNEAQ. Between the trimmed V and J ends, which lost 2 bases and 6 bases, there was a span of 8 bases. The CDR3 runs 13 residues. CDR3: CASSLTFIQPQHF. CDR3 bases: TGTGCCAGCAGCTTAACCTTTATTCAGCCCCAGCATTTT. Full variable domain (remainder filled in from reference TRBV7-8 and TRBJ1-5): GAGVSQSPRYKVAKRGQDVALRCDPISGHVSLFWYQQALGQGPEFLTYFQNEAQLDKSGLPSDRFFAERPEGSVSTLKIQRTQQEDSAVYLCASSLTFIQPQHFGDGTRLSIL.

This clone appeared a few times. J is TRBJ1-2 and V is TRBV6-1; possible D gene TRBD1, 5 bases. The CDR3 spans 12 residues. CDR1 is MNHNS, CDR2 SASEGT, per germline. V was cut by 10 bases and J by 8 bases, with 17 bases left in between. The CDR3 DNA reads as TGTGCCACCCAAGGGGCCCTTCCGGGCTACACCTTC. It specifies CATQGALPGYTF.

This clone appeared a few times. The chain combines TRBV2 with TRBJ1-5; D is unclear. V lost 6 bases and J lost 1, with 10 bases in between. This CDR3 comprises 14 residues. Looked up from germline, CDR1 is SNHLY and CDR2 is FYNNEI. The CDR3 bases are TGTGCCAGCAGATCTTTGGCCAGCAATCAGCCCCAGCATTTT. Its protein product is CASRSLASNQPQHF.

The rearrangement joins TRBV15 to TRBJ2-3; 11 nucleotides line up with TRBD2. Germline CDR1 LNHNV, CDR2 YYDKDF (reference sequence). The length of the CDR3 is 17 residues. After removal of 2 bases from V and 3 bases from J, the junction contained 7 bases not matched to a gene. The CDR3 DNA is TGTGCCACCAGCAGATCTAAACTAGCGGGAGTTACAGATACGCAGTATTTT. This codes for CATSRSKLAGVTDTQYF.

The chain uses TRBV27 and TRBJ2-1; 9 positions agree with TRBD1. The CDR3 spans 16 residues. V lost 3 bases to trimming and J lost 8 bases; unmatched junction nucleotides: 11. CDR1 MNHEY and CDR2 SMNVEV come from the germline V gene (reference sequence). CDR3 amino acids: CASSLIPRQGVHEQFF. In nucleotides, the CDR3 is TGTGCCAGCAGTTTGATACCACGACAGGGGGTCCATGAGCAGTTCTTC.

The gene calls are TRBV7-9 and TRBJ2-2, with D tentatively TRBD1 (5 bases). Between the trimmed V and J ends, which lost 5 bases and 6 bases, there was a span of 10 bases. The CDR3 contains 13 residues. Germline CDR1 SEHNR, CDR2 FQNEAQ (reference sequence). DNA of the CDR3: TGTGCCAGCAGCATACAGGTTCCCGGGGAGCTGTTTTTT. It yields the protein CASSIQVPGELFF.

V usage is TRBV4-2 and J usage is TRBJ2-7; D is perhaps TRBD1 (5 bases). There are 13 residues in the CDR3. Trimming took 4 bases from V and 3 from J, leaving 10 bases between them. The V gene's germline CDR1 is LGHNA and CDR2 YNFKEQ. CDR3 in DNA: TGTGCCAGCAGCCCCCAAACAGGCTACGAGCAGTACTTC. It translates to CASSPQTGYEQYF.

The rearrangement joins TRBV7-2 to TRBJ2-3; 9 bases agree with TRBD2. CDR3 length equals 16 residues. Germline V lookup: CDR1 SGHTA, CDR2 FQGNSA. The V and J ends lost 6 bases and 0 bases, in that order; junction bases with no gene match: 7. The CDR3 loop reads CASSLVAGASTDTQYF. CDR3 bases: TGTGCCAGCAGTCTCGTAGCGGGGGCCAGCACAGATACGCAGTATTTT. The full variable domain, completed using reference TRBV7-2 and TRBJ2-3, is GAGVSQSPSNKVTEKGKDVELRCDPISGHTALYWYRQSLGQGLEFLIYFQGNSAPDKSGLPSDRFSAERTGGSVSTLTIQRTQQEDSAVYLCASSLVAGASTDTQYFGPGTRLTVL.

The chain employs TRBV5-1 and TRBJ1-2; 8 bases are shared with TRBD1. This CDR3 is built from 14 residues. V gave up 2 bases and J gave up 2 bases; unmatched junction bases: 2. Germline CDR1 SGHRS, CDR2 YFSETQ. CDR3 sequence (DNA): TGCGCCAGCAGCTTCAGGGGGCACAACTATGGCTACACCTTC. Protein: CASSFRGHNYGYTF.

This sequence joins TRBV19 and TRBJ2-6; D tentatively fits TRBD1 or TRBD2 (6 bases each). The V and J ends lost 7 bases and 2 bases respectively, with 12 bases between them. The CDR3 extends over 15 amino acids. CDR1 is LNHDA, CDR2 SQIVND, per germline (reference sequence). CDR3: CASTTRGAGANVLTF. In DNA form, the CDR3 reads TGTGCCAGTACCACGAGGGGGGCTGGGGCCAACGTCCTGACTTTC.

The gene calls are TRBV29-1 and TRBJ2-3, with 7 bases fitting TRBD1. This CDR3 contains 15 residues. Germline values: CDR1 SQVTM, CDR2 ANQGSEA. V gave up 2 bases and J gave up 0 bases; unmatched junction bases: 5. CDR3 sequence: CSVERPGGSTDTQYF. CDR3 in DNA: TGCAGCGTTGAACGGCCAGGGGGAAGCACAGATACGCAGTATTTT.

This clone was observed a handful of times. The rearrangement uses TRBV7-9 and TRBJ1-6; D gene ambiguous. The V gene's germline CDR1 is SEHNR and CDR2 FQNEAQ (reference sequence). The CDR3 is 13 amino acids. V lost 6 bases and J 8 bases, leaving 11 bases between the germline ends. Here the CDR3 reads CASRFISDSPLHF. In DNA, the CDR3 is TGTGCCAGCAGATTTATTTCCGATTCACCCCTCCACTTT.

This chain's CDR3 is CASSFFLEETQYF. The DNA for the CDR3 is TGTGCCAGCAGTTTTTTCCTGGAAGAGACCCAGTACTTC. This chain connects TRBV28 to TRBJ2-5; D is uncertain. The CDR3 spans 13 residues. Trimming shortened V by 3 bases and J by 3 bases, and 8 bases separated the two germline ends. The germline gives CDR1 MDHEN, CDR2 SYDVKM.

The chain recombines TRBV7-9 with TRBJ1-1, with TRBD1 matching over 7 bases. In germline, CDR1 is SEHNR, CDR2 FQNEAQ (reference sequence). The CDR3 runs 13 residues. V lost 2 bases to trimming and J lost 6 bases; unmatched junction nucleotides: 3. The CDR3 nucleotides are TGTGCCAGCAGCTTAAGGGGGCCCCCTGAAGCTTTCTTT. It encodes CASSLRGPPEAFF.

Concerning this clone itself: Other DNA sequences from this sample encode an identical CDR3 as well. The chain recombines TRBV2 with TRBJ2-3; 9 positions agree with TRBD1. V shed 6 bases, J shed 6 bases, and the junction held 4 bases outside the gene matches. Germline CDR1 and CDR2: SNHLY and FYNNEI. This CDR3 region has 13 residues. CDR3 protein: CASRWTGADTQYF. Here the CDR3 DNA reads TGTGCCAGCAGATGGACAGGGGCGGATACGCAGTATTTT.

This chain joins TRBV28 and TRBJ1-5; D possibly corresponds to TRBD1 (5 bases). Germline CDR1 reads MDHEN; CDR2 reads SYDVKM. This CDR3 is built from 13 residues. Trimming stripped 6 bases from V and 1 base from J, with 7 bases between. The CDR3 region is CASRWDSNQPQHF. The CDR3 DNA is TGTGCCAGCAGATGGGACAGCAATCAGCCCCAGCATTTT.